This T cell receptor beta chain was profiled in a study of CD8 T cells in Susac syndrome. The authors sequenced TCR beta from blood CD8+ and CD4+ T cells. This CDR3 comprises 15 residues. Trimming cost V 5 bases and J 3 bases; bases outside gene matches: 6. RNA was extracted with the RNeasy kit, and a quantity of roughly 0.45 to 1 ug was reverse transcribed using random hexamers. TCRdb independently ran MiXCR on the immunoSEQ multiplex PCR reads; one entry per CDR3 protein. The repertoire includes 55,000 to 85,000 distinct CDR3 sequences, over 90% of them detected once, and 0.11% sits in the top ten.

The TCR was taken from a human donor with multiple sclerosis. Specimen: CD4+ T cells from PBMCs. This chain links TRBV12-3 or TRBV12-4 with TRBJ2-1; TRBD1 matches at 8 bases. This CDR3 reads CASSTDRGFYNEQFF. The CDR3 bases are TGTGCCAGCAGTACTGACAGGGGCTTCTACAATGAGCAGTTCTTC.